A selection of T cell receptor beta chains follows, all from one sample in a study of blood T cell repertoires in COVID-19. TCRdb's table, derived via immunoSEQ multiplex PCR, lists solely in-frame clones and lacks some. Among 45,000 to 60,000 clones listed, about nine tenths were seen once. Material: peripheral blood. Receptors were obtained from a man between 60 and 75 years old with acute or convalescent COVID-19. The CDR3 runs from the conserved cysteine through the conserved F or W. A D gene is named only where the DNA matches it firmly. Clone size is stated in some rows and not others, as once, few, many or a class when expanded.

V gene	J gene	clone size	D gene	CDR3 DNA	CDR3 protein
TRBV18	TRBJ2-1	.	TRBD2	TGTGCCAGCTCCGTTAGCGGGGGGAAGAGCTCCTACAATGAGCAGTTCTTC	CASSVSGGKSSYNEQFF
TRBV3-1/TRBV3-2	TRBJ2-7	once	.	TGTGCCAGCAGTCCAGGGGTCGAGCAGTACTTC	CASSPGVEQYF
TRBV3-1/TRBV3-2	TRBJ1-1	few	.	TGTGCCAGCAGCCATGCCGGGGGAGCTTTCTTT	CASSHAGGAFF
TRBV4-2	TRBJ2-1	.	TRBD2	TGTGCCAGCAGCCAAGAGCGGGGGGGCGGGTACAATGAGCAGTTCTTC	CASSQERGGGYNEQFF
TRBV14	TRBJ2-7	.	TRBD1	TGTGCCAGCAGCCCGCGACGGACAGGGTGGTACGAGCAGTACTTC	CASSPRRTGWYEQYF
TRBV9	TRBJ2-5	.	TRBD1	TGTGCCAGCAGCGCTGGGACAGGGAGAGAGACCCAGTACTTC	CASSAGTGRETQYF
TRBV3-1/TRBV3-2	TRBJ1-6	.	.	TGTGCCAGCAGCCAAGATAGCCTCAAAAGGAATTCACCCCTCCACTTT	CASSQDSLKRNSPLHF
TRBV15	TRBJ1-5	once	.	TGTGCCACCAGCAGGACACCCGCCAGTTATCAGCCCCAGCATTTT	CATSRTPASYQPQHF
TRBV5-4	TRBJ2-7	few	TRBD2	TGTGCCAGCAGCTTGAGCGGGGGCTCTTCCTACGAGCAGTACTTC	CASSLSGGSSYEQYF
TRBV6-5	TRBJ2-1	.	.	TGTGCCAGCAGCCGGAGCGGTGGTGAGCAGTTCTTC	CASSRSGGEQFF
TRBV7-2	TRBJ2-7	.	.	TGTGCCAGCAGCTTAGTCGTTAAAGGAACTAGCGAGCAGTACTTC	CASSLVVKGTSEQYF
TRBV6-1	TRBJ2-3	.	.	TGTGCCAGCAGTGAATCGAGGAGGAGCACAGATACGCAGTATTTT	CASSESRRSTDTQYF
TRBV2	TRBJ1-1	.	.	TGTGCCAGCGCTCGAGGGAGACAGGTGAACACTGAAGCTTTCTTT	CASARGRQVNTEAFF
TRBV2	TRBJ2-3	.	TRBD2	TGTGCCAGCAGACCCAGCGGGGGGCAAGGAAATACGCAGTATTTT	CASRPSGGQGNTQYF
TRBV10-2	TRBJ1-1	.	.	TGCGCCAGCAGTCCTAACCGACAGACCGCTGAAGCTTTCTTT	CASSPNRQTAEAFF
TRBV5-1	TRBJ2-1	.	.	TGCGCCAGCAGCTTGGGCCCGGCGGGGAACAATGAGCAGTTCTTC	CASSLGPAGNNEQFF
TRBV6-6	TRBJ1-2	.	.	TGTGCCGGAGCGGGTGGGAACAGGACCCATAACTATGGCTACACCTTC	CAGAGGNRTHNYGYTF
TRBV6-4	TRBJ2-3	.	TRBD1	TGTGCCAGCAGAGAGACAGGGGGCGATACGCAGTATTTT	CASRETGGDTQYF